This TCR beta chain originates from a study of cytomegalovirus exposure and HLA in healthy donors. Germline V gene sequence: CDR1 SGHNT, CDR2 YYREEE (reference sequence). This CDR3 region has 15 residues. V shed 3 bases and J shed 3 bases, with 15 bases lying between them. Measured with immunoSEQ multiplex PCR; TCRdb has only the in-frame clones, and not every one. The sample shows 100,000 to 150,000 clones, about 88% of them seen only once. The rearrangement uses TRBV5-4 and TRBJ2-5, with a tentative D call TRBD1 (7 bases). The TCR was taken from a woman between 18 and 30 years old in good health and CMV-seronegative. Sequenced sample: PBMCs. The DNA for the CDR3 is TGTGCCAGCAGCTATACGCGGGACAGAGAAGAGACCCAGTACTTC. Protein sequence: CASSYTRDREETQYF.